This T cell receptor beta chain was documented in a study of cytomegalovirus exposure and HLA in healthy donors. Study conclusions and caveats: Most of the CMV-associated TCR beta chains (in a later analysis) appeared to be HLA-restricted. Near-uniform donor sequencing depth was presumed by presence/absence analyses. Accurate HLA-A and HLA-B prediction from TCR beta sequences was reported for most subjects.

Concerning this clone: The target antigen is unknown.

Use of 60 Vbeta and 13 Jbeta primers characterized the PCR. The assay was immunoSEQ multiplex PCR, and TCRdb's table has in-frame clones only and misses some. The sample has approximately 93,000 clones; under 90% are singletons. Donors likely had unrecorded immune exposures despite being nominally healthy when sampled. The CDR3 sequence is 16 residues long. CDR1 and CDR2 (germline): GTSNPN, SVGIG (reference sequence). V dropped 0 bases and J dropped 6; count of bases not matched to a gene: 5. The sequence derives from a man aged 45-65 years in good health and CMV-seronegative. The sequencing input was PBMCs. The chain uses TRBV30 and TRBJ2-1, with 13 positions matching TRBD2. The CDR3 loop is CAWSVTGTSGINEQFF. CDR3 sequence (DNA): TGTGCCTGGAGTGTAACCGGGACTAGCGGGATCAATGAGCAGTTCTTC.